Listed below are T cell receptor beta chains from one sample, sequenced in a study of cytomegalovirus exposure and HLA in healthy donors. The method was immunoSEQ multiplex PCR; TCRdb's version includes in-frame clones alone and lacks a portion of them. The sample includes tens of thousands of clones, around 90% of them seen just once. Specimen: PBMCs. All receptors derive from a woman younger than 30 in good health and CMV-seronegative. Both conserved end residues are trimmed from each CDR3. Each record gives: J gene, V gene, clone size, CDR3 protein. Only part of the rows carry a size: once, few, many, or a class if the clone is expanded.

j_gene: TRBJ1-1
v_gene: TRBV19
abundance: -
CDR3aa: ASSPDRAGRGEAF

j_gene: TRBJ2-2
v_gene: TRBV19
abundance: -
CDR3aa: ASRTLGGSGELF

j_gene: TRBJ2-7
v_gene: TRBV6-5
abundance: -
CDR3aa: ASSYRDRAYEQY

j_gene: TRBJ2-7
v_gene: TRBV29-1
abundance: -
CDR3aa: SVEGGGQGLGYEQY

j_gene: TRBJ2-5
v_gene: TRBV28
abundance: -
CDR3aa: ASSEMDTGGQETQY

j_gene: TRBJ2-7
v_gene: TRBV6-1
abundance: -
CDR3aa: ASSVPRADSYEQY

j_gene: TRBJ2-7
v_gene: TRBV6-6
abundance: -
CDR3aa: ASRLQGSYEQY

j_gene: TRBJ2-7
v_gene: TRBV5-6
abundance: -
CDR3aa: ASSPRDNYEQY

j_gene: TRBJ2-1
v_gene: TRBV5-1
abundance: -
CDR3aa: ASSPGTSGYNEQF

j_gene: TRBJ1-4
v_gene: TRBV6-5
abundance: -
CDR3aa: ASSPQGASNEKLF

j_gene: TRBJ2-7
v_gene: TRBV15
abundance: -
CDR3aa: ATSQGRSYEQY

j_gene: TRBJ1-1
v_gene: TRBV5-4
abundance: -
CDR3aa: ASSFLSSTDMNTEAF

j_gene: TRBJ2-1
v_gene: TRBV7-2
abundance: -
CDR3aa: ASSLGLAGVNEQF

j_gene: TRBJ2-5
v_gene: TRBV27
abundance: -
CDR3aa: ASSSGGFGPQY

j_gene: TRBJ2-2
v_gene: TRBV4-1
abundance: -
CDR3aa: ASSQPRSRRELF

j_gene: TRBJ2-7
v_gene: TRBV16
abundance: -
CDR3aa: ASSQGAGRMYEQY

j_gene: TRBJ2-7
v_gene: TRBV7-8
abundance: -
CDR3aa: ASSLGSTGVYEQY

j_gene: TRBJ2-7
v_gene: TRBV30
abundance: -
CDR3aa: AWKLQGADEQY

j_gene: TRBJ2-1
v_gene: TRBV4-1
abundance: -
CDR3aa: ASSQGPTGRGDNEQF

j_gene: TRBJ2-1
v_gene: TRBV30
abundance: -
CDR3aa: AWKGLRIYDNEQF

j_gene: TRBJ1-2
v_gene: TRBV11-2
abundance: -
CDR3aa: ASSRLRDRVMSGYT

j_gene: TRBJ1-4
v_gene: TRBV6-1
abundance: -
CDR3aa: ASSRAGTANEKLF

j_gene: TRBJ2-7
v_gene: TRBV5-6
abundance: -
CDR3aa: ASTRGIADYLGEQY

j_gene: TRBJ1-1
v_gene: TRBV30
abundance: -
CDR3aa: AWIWGRTEAF

j_gene: TRBJ2-7
v_gene: TRBV28
abundance: -
CDR3aa: ATSLGRMSSYEQY

j_gene: TRBJ2-3
v_gene: TRBV6-5
abundance: -
CDR3aa: ASSPRGASTDTQY

j_gene: TRBJ2-6
v_gene: TRBV7-9
abundance: -
CDR3aa: ASSPGTNVLT

j_gene: TRBJ2-2
v_gene: TRBV11-3
abundance: -
CDR3aa: ASSSTGQYTGELF

j_gene: TRBJ2-3
v_gene: TRBV7-9
abundance: -
CDR3aa: ASSRSLAGTDTQY

j_gene: TRBJ2-5
v_gene: TRBV4-1
abundance: -
CDR3aa: ASSHGTGSGPGQTQY

j_gene: TRBJ1-1
v_gene: TRBV29-1
abundance: -
CDR3aa: SAEVGTEAF

j_gene: TRBJ1-2
v_gene: TRBV9
abundance: -
CDR3aa: ASSVAVLGYGYT

j_gene: TRBJ2-1
v_gene: TRBV19
abundance: -
CDR3aa: ASSIATGNNEQF

j_gene: TRBJ1-1
v_gene: TRBV30
abundance: once
CDR3aa: AGGGSTEAF

j_gene: TRBJ1-6
v_gene: TRBV28
abundance: -
CDR3aa: ASIGGVSPLH

j_gene: TRBJ1-5
v_gene: TRBV7-8
abundance: few
CDR3aa: ASSPQSGVGNQPQH

j_gene: TRBJ2-6
v_gene: TRBV28
abundance: -
CDR3aa: ASTSEQGAPGANVLT

j_gene: TRBJ1-2
v_gene: TRBV4-1
abundance: -
CDR3aa: ASSDRDRGDYGYT

j_gene: TRBJ2-3
v_gene: TRBV7-2
abundance: -
CDR3aa: ASSLVPSGGAGPDTQY